The rows below give T cell receptor beta chains drawn from one sample of a study of graft-versus-host responses after intestinal transplantation. TCRdb's table, derived via immunoSEQ multiplex PCR, lists solely in-frame clones and lacks some. The table lists 40,000 to 60,000 clones, 84% of them singletons, with around 0.5% in the top ten. These receptors are not linked to any known antigen. The sample in question was unstimulated CD4+ T cells sorted from spleen or lymph node cells, obtained before transplant. These receptors were obtained from a human donor who was the organ donor for an intestinal transplant. CDR3s include the opening cysteine and the closing phenylalanine or tryptophan. A D gene is named only where the DNA matches it firmly. Clone size is shown for a subset of rows, as once, few, many or a class of expanded clone.

cdr3_aa	cdr3_nt	clone_size	v_call	j_call	d_call	cdr3_length
CASSKTVRDSSYEQYF	TGTGCCAGCAGCAAAACAGTTCGGGATAGCTCCTACGAGCAGTACTTC	-	TRBV9	TRBJ2-7	-	16
CASSLEGQTGYGYTF	TGCGCCAGCAGCTTGGAGGGCCAAACGGGCTATGGCTACACCTTC	-	TRBV5-1	TRBJ1-2	-	15
CAWRQQGGEKLFF	TGTGCCTGGAGGCAACAGGGTGGTGAAAAACTGTTTTTT	once	TRBV30	TRBJ1-4	-	13
CASSLVAGVEQYF	TGCGCCAGCAGCTTGGTTGCGGGAGTTGAGCAGTACTTC	-	TRBV5-1	TRBJ2-7	TRBD2	13
CASGSAGNTQYF	TGTGCTAGTGGTTCCGCTGGGAATACCCAGTACTTC	-	TRBV12-5	TRBJ2-5	-	12
CASTAGLDTGELFF	TGTGCCAGCACTGCGGGGTTAGATACCGGGGAGCTGTTTTTT	-	TRBV2	TRBJ2-2	-	14
CASSLLGPKYNEQFF	TGTGCCAGCAGCCTCCTGGGACCGAAGTACAATGAGCAGTTCTTC	-	TRBV4-2	TRBJ2-1	-	15
CASSLATSLYTQYF	TGCGCCAGCAGCTTGGCGACTAGCTTGTATACGCAGTATTTT	-	TRBV5-1	TRBJ2-3	TRBD2	14
CASQRGDIMNTEAFF	TGTGCCAGCCAAAGGGGGGACATCATGAACACTGAAGCTTTCTTT	once	TRBV6-1	TRBJ1-1	-	15
CASSWDVPYNEQFF	TGTGCCAGCAGTTGGGACGTTCCCTACAATGAGCAGTTCTTC	once	TRBV7-9	TRBJ2-1	-	14
CASRKVEQPGDIQYF	TGTGCCAGCCGGAAAGTCGAACAGCCGGGAGACATTCAGTACTTC	-	TRBV2	TRBJ2-4	-	15
CASSIGTGSYEQYF	TGCGCCAGCAGCATAGGGACAGGGTCCTACGAGCAGTACTTC	-	TRBV5-1	TRBJ2-7	TRBD1	14
CASSPSSPGNQPQHF	TGTGCCAGCTCACCATCATCTCCAGGCAATCAGCCCCAGCATTTT	-	TRBV18	TRBJ1-5	-	15
CASNGGITDTQYF	TGTGCCAGCAACGGGGGGATCACAGATACGCAGTATTTT	-	TRBV9	TRBJ2-3	TRBD2	13
CASSTRLQNTEAFF	TGTGCCAGCAGTACCAGGCTCCAGAACACTGAAGCTTTCTTT	-	TRBV25-1	TRBJ1-1	-	14
CASSYSTGTYEQYF	TGTGCCAGCAGTTACTCGACAGGGACCTACGAGCAGTACTTC	-	TRBV6-6	TRBJ2-7	TRBD1	14
CASSWGVVETQYF	TGTGCCAGCAGTTGGGGTGTGGTAGAGACCCAGTACTTC	few	TRBV27	TRBJ2-5	-	13
CASSLASSADTQYF	TGCGCCAGCAGCTTAGCTAGTTCTGCAGATACGCAGTATTTT	once	TRBV5-1	TRBJ2-3	-	14
CASRSGNRVGGYTF	TGTGCCAGCAGGAGCGGGAACAGGGTGGGTGGCTACACCTTC	-	TRBV27	TRBJ1-2	-	14
CASSYPGQSTDTQYF	TGTGCCAGCAGCTACCCGGGACAAAGCACAGATACGCAGTATTTT	-	TRBV7-2	TRBJ2-3	-	15
CASSMGQVFEKLFF	TGTGCCAGTAGTATGGGACAGGTTTTTGAAAAACTGTTTTTT	once	TRBV19	TRBJ1-4	TRBD1	14
CASSPDRGRETQYF	TGTGCCAGCAGCCCCGACAGGGGGCGGGAGACCCAGTACTTC	-	TRBV7-2	TRBJ2-5	TRBD1	14
CASSLPGGATEAFF	TGCGCCAGCAGCTTGCCAGGGGGCGCCACTGAAGCTTTCTTT	few	TRBV5-1	TRBJ1-1	TRBD1	14
CASSQHLAGGVYEQYF	TGTGCCAGCAGCCAACACCTAGCGGGAGGCGTCTACGAGCAGTACTTC	-	TRBV4-2	TRBJ2-7	TRBD2	16
CASSIRGQGAFVVGYTF	TGTGCCAGTAGTATTCGGGGACAGGGGGCCTTCGTTGTTGGCTACACCTTC	-	TRBV19	TRBJ1-2	TRBD1	17
CASSPTPSGMGSSQPQHF	TGCGCCAGCAGCCCGACCCCGTCAGGGATGGGTAGCAGTCAGCCCCAGCATTTT	-	TRBV5-1	TRBJ1-5	-	18
CASGQPYNSPLHF	TGTGCCAGCGGACAGCCTTATAATTCACCCCTCCACTTT	-	TRBV19	TRBJ1-6	-	13
CASSFKPGNTEAFF	TGTGCCAGCAGCTTTAAACCCGGGAACACTGAAGCTTTCTTT	-	TRBV5-6	TRBJ1-1	-	14
CASSSLRDRVDTQYF	TGTGCCAGCAGCTCGCTCCGGGACAGGGTGGATACGCAGTATTTT	-	TRBV11-2	TRBJ2-3	TRBD1	15
CASSSPPGELFF	TGTGCCAGCAGTTCCCCCCCCGGGGAGCTGTTTTTT	-	TRBV6-6	TRBJ2-2	-	12
CATSREIQGARNTQYF	TGTGCCACCAGCAGAGAAATACAGGGGGCTCGGAATACGCAGTATTTT	-	TRBV15	TRBJ2-3	TRBD1	16
CASSLERERGSYEQYF	TGTGCCAGCAGCTTAGAGCGGGAGCGGGGTAGCTACGAGCAGTACTTC	-	TRBV7-2	TRBJ2-7	TRBD2	16
CASSPSDRGRWTEAFF	TGTGCCAGCTCACCCTCGGACAGGGGGCGCTGGACTGAAGCTTTCTTT	-	TRBV18	TRBJ1-1	TRBD1	16
CASSPYGDDNSPLHF	TGTGCCAGCTCACCATATGGGGACGATAATTCACCCCTCCACTTT	-	TRBV18	TRBJ1-6	-	15
CASSLRGLGYTF	TGTGCCAGCAGCTTGCGGGGGCTTGGCTACACCTTC	once	TRBV5-4	TRBJ1-2	-	12
CASSLTRTSGYTGELFF	TGTGCCAGCAGTTTAACCCGGACTAGCGGGTACACCGGGGAGCTGTTTTTT	-	TRBV27	TRBJ2-2	TRBD2	17
CASSLATLATKISTDTQYF	TGTGCCAGCAGCTTAGCAACACTAGCGACTAAAATCAGCACAGATACGCAGTATTTT	-	TRBV11-2	TRBJ2-3	TRBD2	19
CASSLAGGRTDTQYF	TGCGCCAGCAGCTTGGCGGGGGGACGCACAGATACGCAGTATTTT	-	TRBV5-1	TRBJ2-3	TRBD2	15
CASSEVRRPGNEQFF	TGTGCCAGCAGTGAAGTCAGGCGCCCCGGGAATGAGCAGTTCTTC	once	TRBV6-1	TRBJ2-1	-	15
CASSIGDTYGYTF	TGTGCCAGTAGTATTGGGGACACCTATGGCTACACCTTC	once	TRBV19	TRBJ1-2	-	13
CASSLWLADTDTQYF	TGTGCCAGCAGCTTATGGCTAGCGGACACAGATACGCAGTATTTT	-	TRBV7-2	TRBJ2-3	TRBD2	15
CAWSVIRQGGRYEQYF	TGTGCCTGGAGTGTAATACGACAGGGAGGACGCTACGAGCAGTACTTC	-	TRBV30	TRBJ2-7	-	16
CASSEGRGPYEQYF	TGTGCCAGCAGTGAAGGACGAGGCCCCTACGAGCAGTACTTC	-	TRBV6-5	TRBJ2-7	-	14
CASSLDRAGELFF	TGCGCCAGCAGCTTGGACAGGGCCGGGGAGCTGTTTTTT	few	TRBV5-1	TRBJ2-2	-	13
CASSFGPTRSGANVLTF	TGTGCCAGCAGCTTCGGACCTACCCGCTCTGGGGCCAACGTCCTGACTTTC	-	TRBV7-2	TRBJ2-6	-	17
CSVEDRAQGYGYTF	TGCAGCGTTGAAGATCGAGCACAGGGGTATGGCTACACCTTC	-	TRBV29-1	TRBJ1-2	TRBD1	14
CSAGLDFIQYF	TGCAGTGCAGGACTAGATTTCATTCAGTACTTC	-	TRBV20-1	TRBJ2-4	TRBD2	11